This is a list of T cell receptor beta chains from one sample in a study of blood T cell repertoires in COVID-19. Only in-frame clones appear in the TCRdb table, and some are missing; sequencing was by immunoSEQ multiplex PCR. The sample includes around 300,000 clones, roughly 90% of them seen just once. Sequences were obtained from peripheral blood. These receptors all stem from a man between 45 and 60 years old with acute or convalescent COVID-19. CDR3s include the opening cysteine and the closing phenylalanine or tryptophan. D genes are given only for firm matches. Rows give clone size only sometimes, using once, few, many, or a class for an expanded clone.

J gene: TRBJ2-2
clone size: NA
D gene: TRBD2
V gene: TRBV2
CDR3 protein: CASSSLGLAGGPGSGELFF
CDR3 DNA: TGTGCCAGCAGCTCACTCGGACTAGCGGGGGGGCCGGGATCCGGGGAGCTGTTTTTT

J gene: TRBJ2-7
clone size: NA
D gene: NA
V gene: TRBV19
CDR3 protein: CASSRVVNSYEQYF
CDR3 DNA: TGTGCCAGTAGTAGAGTGGTTAACTCCTACGAGCAGTACTTC

J gene: TRBJ1-6
clone size: NA
D gene: NA
V gene: TRBV7-2
CDR3 protein: CASSLNSLSPPLHF
CDR3 DNA: TGTGCCAGCAGCTTAAACAGTCTGAGCCCACCCCTCCACTTT

J gene: TRBJ1-5
clone size: NA
D gene: NA
V gene: TRBV27
CDR3 protein: CASSYRQTQPQHF
CDR3 DNA: TGTGCCAGCAGTTACCGACAGACTCAGCCCCAGCATTTT

J gene: TRBJ2-3
clone size: many
D gene: TRBD2
V gene: TRBV27
CDR3 protein: CASSRTRTSGGGPTDTQYF
CDR3 DNA: TGTGCCAGCAGTCGCACCAGGACTAGCGGGGGGGGCCCTACAGATACGCAGTATTTT

J gene: TRBJ1-1
clone size: once
D gene: NA
V gene: TRBV19
CDR3 protein: CASSMPTRNTEAFF
CDR3 DNA: TGTGCCAGTAGTATGCCGACTCGGAACACTGAAGCTTTCTTT

J gene: TRBJ2-1
clone size: NA
D gene: TRBD2
V gene: TRBV7-2
CDR3 protein: CASSLTSGGVSYNEQFF
CDR3 DNA: TGTGCCAGCAGCTTAACTAGCGGGGGGGTGTCCTACAATGAGCAGTTCTTC

J gene: TRBJ1-4
clone size: NA
D gene: NA
V gene: TRBV11-2
CDR3 protein: CASSPRLSANNEKLFF
CDR3 DNA: TGTGCCAGCAGCCCTAGGTTGTCGGCAAACAATGAAAAACTGTTTTTT

J gene: TRBJ2-3
clone size: once
D gene: NA
V gene: TRBV7-9
CDR3 protein: CASSLDRGWDTQYF
CDR3 DNA: TGTGCCAGCAGCTTAGACCGGGGGTGGGATACGCAGTATTTT

J gene: TRBJ1-1
clone size: NA
D gene: TRBD1
V gene: TRBV19
CDR3 protein: CASSTSPGTGTEAFF
CDR3 DNA: TGTGCCAGTAGTACCTCTCCCGGGACAGGGACTGAAGCTTTCTTT